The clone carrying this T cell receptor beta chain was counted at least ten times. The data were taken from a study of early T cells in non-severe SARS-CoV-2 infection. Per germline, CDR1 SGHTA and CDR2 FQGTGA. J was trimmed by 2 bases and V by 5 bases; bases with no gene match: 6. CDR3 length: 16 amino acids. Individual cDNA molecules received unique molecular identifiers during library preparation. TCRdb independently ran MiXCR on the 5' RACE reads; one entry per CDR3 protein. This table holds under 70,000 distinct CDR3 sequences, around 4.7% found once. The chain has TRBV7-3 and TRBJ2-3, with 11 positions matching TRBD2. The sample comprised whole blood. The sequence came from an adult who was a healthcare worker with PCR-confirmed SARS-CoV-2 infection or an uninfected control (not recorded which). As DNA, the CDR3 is TGTGCCAGCAGCCCCCGACTAGCGGGACCCACAGATACGCAGTATTTT. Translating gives CASSPRLAGPTDTQYF.